The rows below give T cell receptor beta chains drawn from one sample of a study of blood T cell repertoires in COVID-19. Some clones are missing from TCRdb's copy, which holds only in-frame ones; the method was immunoSEQ multiplex PCR. This table has approximately 270,000 clones, about nine tenths appearing once. Specimen: peripheral blood. These receptors came from a man aged 45-65 years with acute or convalescent COVID-19. The CDR3 runs from the conserved cysteine through the conserved F or W. D genes are given only for firm matches. Clone sizes are given selectively: once, few, many, or a class where the clone is expanded.

>TRBJ1-1|.|.|15|TRBV9
CASSSLGGGTTEAFF
TGTGCCAGCAGCTCCCTGGGTGGGGGGACCACTGAAGCTTTCTTT
>TRBJ2-3|.|TRBD2|15|TRBV9
CASSVVGGGSDTQYF
TGTGCCAGCAGCGTAGTAGGCGGGGGGTCAGATACGCAGTATTTT
>TRBJ1-2|.|TRBD1|14|TRBV2
CASIPDRAGRGYTF
TGTGCCAGCATTCCCGACAGGGCCGGACGTGGCTACACCTTC
>TRBJ2-3|.|TRBD1|15|TRBV2
CATLTGNPPTDTQYF
TGTGCCACTTTGACAGGGAACCCTCCCACAGATACGCAGTATTTT
>TRBJ2-7|.|.|14|TRBV27
CASSLWQGGREQYF
TGTGCCAGCAGTTTGTGGCAGGGGGGACGCGAGCAGTACTTC
>TRBJ1-6|once|.|15|TRBV9
CASSVGSSYNSPLHF
TGTGCCAGCAGCGTAGGGAGCTCCTATAATTCACCCCTCCACTTT
>TRBJ2-2|.|TRBD1|15|TRBV6-5
CASRGTGGSTGELFF
TGTGCCAGCAGGGGGACAGGGGGCAGCACCGGGGAGCTGTTTTTT
>TRBJ1-1|.|.|14|TRBV11-1
CASRGYRDNPEAFF
TGTGCCAGCAGGGGATACAGGGATAACCCTGAAGCTTTCTTT
>TRBJ2-5|.|TRBD1|16|TRBV5-1
CASSPPGQGAGETQYF
TGCGCCAGCAGCCCACCGGGACAGGGGGCGGGGGAGACCCAGTACTTC
>TRBJ1-1|.|.|17|TRBV6-2/TRBV6-3
CASSYSIRTAINTEAFF
TGTGCCAGCAGTTACTCGATTAGAACAGCTATAAACACTGAAGCTTTCTTT
>TRBJ2-1|.|.|16|TRBV5-1
CASCFGGALNAGEQFF
TGCGCCAGCTGTTTTGGCGGGGCCTTGAATGCGGGCGAGCAGTTCTTC
>TRBJ1-1|.|.|13|TRBV7-9
CASSLSGPTEAFF
TGTGCCAGCAGCTTATCAGGGCCCACTGAAGCTTTCTTT
>TRBJ1-3|.|.|16|TRBV6-1
CASSEVYTGSGNTIYF
TGTGCCAGCAGTGAGGTCTATACAGGGTCTGGAAACACCATATATTTT
>TRBJ2-6|.|TRBD1|17|TRBV14
CASSQDDRETGANVLTF
TGTGCCAGCAGCCAAGACGACAGGGAGACCGGGGCCAACGTCCTGACTTTC
>TRBJ1-1|.|TRBD1|13|TRBV2
CASRRTGGTEAFF
TGTGCCAGCAGGCGGACAGGGGGCACTGAAGCTTTCTTT
>TRBJ2-3|.|.|12|TRBV6-2/TRBV6-3
CASSSLTDTQYF
TGTGCCAGCAGTTCTCTCACAGATACGCAGTATTTT
>TRBJ2-3|once|TRBD2|16|TRBV11-2
CASSHRGTSGPDTQYF
TGTGCCAGCAGCCACCGAGGGACTAGTGGTCCAGATACGCAGTATTTT
>TRBJ1-2|.|.|13|TRBV5-3
CARSLSGNYGYTF
TGTGCCAGAAGCTTGTCCGGGAACTATGGCTACACCTTC
>TRBJ2-6|.|.|17|TRBV9
CASSVEGHLSGANVLTF
TGTGCCAGCAGCGTAGAGGGACACCTCTCTGGGGCCAACGTCCTGACTTTC
>TRBJ2-5|.|TRBD1|14|TRBV2
CATRYRGLGETQYF
TGTGCCACCCGATACAGGGGGCTGGGGGAGACCCAGTACTTC
>TRBJ2-3|.|.|14|TRBV10-2
CASSVASTTDTQYF
TGCGCCAGCAGTGTTGCGAGCACTACAGATACGCAGTATTTT
>TRBJ2-1|.|TRBD1|15|TRBV27
CASSWVGTGNNEQFF
TGTGCCAGCAGTTGGGTTGGGACAGGAAACAATGAGCAGTTCTTC
>TRBJ1-2|.|TRBD1|15|TRBV27
CASSLYDRAAGGYTF
TGTGCCAGCAGTTTATACGACAGGGCGGCAGGTGGCTACACCTTC
>TRBJ1-6|.|.|14|TRBV11-2
CASSLPGLGSPLHF
TGTGCCAGCAGCTTACCCGGGTTGGGTTCACCCCTCCACTTT
>TRBJ1-1|once|.|13|TRBV2
CASGPGGVTEAFF
TGTGCCAGCGGTCCCGGGGGGGTGACTGAAGCTTTCTTT
>TRBJ1-3|.|.|13|TRBV3-1/TRBV3-2
CASSQRSGNTIYF
TGTGCCAGCAGCCAGCGCTCTGGAAACACCATATATTTT
>TRBJ2-7|.|TRBD1|16|TRBV25-1
CASSEPPGQGAGEQYF
TGTGCCAGCAGTGAACCCCCGGGACAGGGGGCGGGTGAGCAGTACTTC
>TRBJ1-6|.|.|12|TRBV30
CACKASGSPLHF
TGTGCCTGTAAGGCTAGTGGGTCACCCCTCCACTTT
>TRBJ2-7|.|TRBD2|17|TRBV4-1
CASSQGPLSGANYEQYF
TGCGCCAGCAGCCAAGGGCCACTTAGCGGGGCTAACTACGAGCAGTACTTC
>TRBJ2-6|.|.|13|TRBV14
CASSLRVANVLTF
TGTGCCAGCAGCCTTCGGGTCGCCAACGTCCTGACTTTC
>TRBJ2-1|.|.|13|TRBV11-3
CASSGLYGDEQFF
TGTGCCAGCAGCGGGCTCTACGGCGATGAGCAGTTCTTC
>TRBJ2-7|once|.|13|TRBV3-1/TRBV3-2
CASSADRGYEQYF
TGTGCCAGCAGCGCGGATAGGGGCTACGAGCAGTACTTC
>TRBJ1-6|.|.|15|TRBV7-6
CASSTQTISISPLHF
TGTGCCAGCAGCACTCAAACCATATCGATTTCACCCCTCCACTTT
>TRBJ2-7|.|TRBD1|14|TRBV4-1
CASSQQGEVYAQYF
TGCGCCAGCAGCCAACAGGGGGAAGTCTACGCGCAGTACTTC
>TRBJ2-5|.|.|11|TRBV12-3/TRBV12-4
CASTSQETQYF
TGTGCCAGCACCTCCCAAGAGACCCAGTACTTC